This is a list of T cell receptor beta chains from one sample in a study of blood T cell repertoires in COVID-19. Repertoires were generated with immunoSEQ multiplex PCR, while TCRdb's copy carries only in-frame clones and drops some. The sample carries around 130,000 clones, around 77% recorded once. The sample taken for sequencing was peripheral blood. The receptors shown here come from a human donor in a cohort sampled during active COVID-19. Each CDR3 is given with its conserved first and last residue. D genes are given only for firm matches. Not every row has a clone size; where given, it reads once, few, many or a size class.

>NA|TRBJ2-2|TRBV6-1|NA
CASSETGFTGELFF
TGTGCCAGCAGTGAAACAGGGTTCACCGGGGAGCTGTTTTTT
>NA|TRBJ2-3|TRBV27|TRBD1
CASSSGDSPRGDTQYF
TGTGCCAGCAGCTCTGGGGACAGTCCCCGGGGAGATACGCAGTATTTT
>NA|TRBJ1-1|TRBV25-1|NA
CASSANGRGLNTEAFF
TGTGCCAGCAGTGCCAACGGACGGGGATTGAACACTGAAGCTTTCTTT
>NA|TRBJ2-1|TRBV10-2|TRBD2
CASSGTTSGAYNEQFF
TGCGCCAGCAGTGGAACGACTAGCGGGGCCTACAATGAGCAGTTCTTC
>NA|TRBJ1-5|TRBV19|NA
CASSMARGSNQPQHF
TGTGCCAGTAGTATGGCCAGGGGAAGCAATCAGCCCCAGCATTTT
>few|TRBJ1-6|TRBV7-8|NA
CASSLMERPPLHF
TGTGCCAGCAGCTTAATGGAGAGGCCACCCCTCCACTTT
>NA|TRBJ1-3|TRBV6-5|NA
CASSLSTGGNTIYF
TGTGCCAGCAGTCTCTCGACGGGGGGAAACACCATATATTTT
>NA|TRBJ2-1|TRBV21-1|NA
CASSGGSSNEQFF
TGTGCCAGCAGCGGAGGGTCTTCCAATGAGCAGTTCTTC
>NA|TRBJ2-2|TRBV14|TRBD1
CASSQWTGINTGELFF
TGTGCCAGCAGCCAATGGACAGGAATTAACACCGGGGAGCTGTTTTTT
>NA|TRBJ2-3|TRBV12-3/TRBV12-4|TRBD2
CASSYPSGGAEYF
TGTGCCAGCAGTTACCCTAGCGGGGGGGCGGAGTATTTT
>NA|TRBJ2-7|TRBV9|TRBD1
CASSVRDSSAYEQYF
TGTGCCAGCAGCGTAAGGGACAGTTCAGCCTACGAGCAGTACTTC
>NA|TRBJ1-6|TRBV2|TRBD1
CASSGEGTDNSPLHF
TGTGCCAGCAGTGGCGAAGGGACAGATAATTCACCCCTCCACTTT
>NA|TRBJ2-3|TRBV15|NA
CATSGGRGARPDTQYF
TGTGCCACCAGCGGAGGCCGTGGGGCCAGGCCAGATACGCAGTATTTT
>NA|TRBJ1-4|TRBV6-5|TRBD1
CASSDRGRTNEKLFF
TGTGCCAGCAGCGACAGGGGAAGGACTAATGAAAAACTGTTTTTT
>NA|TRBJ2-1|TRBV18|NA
CASSPPSWNEQFF
TGTGCCAGCTCACCACCGAGCTGGAATGAGCAGTTCTTC
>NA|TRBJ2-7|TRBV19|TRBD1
CASSTDRGLFYEQYF
TGTGCCAGTAGTACTGACAGGGGGCTATTCTACGAGCAGTACTTC
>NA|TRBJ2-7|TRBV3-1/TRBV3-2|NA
CASSSPGYEQYF
TGTGCCAGCAGCAGCCCAGGTTACGAGCAGTACTTC
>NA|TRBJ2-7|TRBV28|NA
CASSSAQYEQYF
TGTGCCAGCAGTTCGGCACAGTACGAGCAGTACTTC
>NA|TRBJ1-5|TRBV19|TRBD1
CASSVDRGKQPQHF
TGTGCCAGTAGTGTTGACAGGGGAAAACAGCCCCAGCATTTT
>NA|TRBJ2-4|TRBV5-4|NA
CASSLRLLAALPNIQYF
TGTGCCAGCAGCTTGAGGCTACTAGCCGCGCTGCCAAACATTCAGTACTTC
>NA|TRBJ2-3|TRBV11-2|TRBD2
CASSPQGLAGADTQYF
TGTGCCAGCAGCCCTCAGGGACTAGCGGGGGCAGATACGCAGTATTTT
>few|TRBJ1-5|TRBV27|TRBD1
CASSTGGDQPQHF
TGTGCCAGCAGTACAGGGGGCGATCAGCCCCAGCATTTT
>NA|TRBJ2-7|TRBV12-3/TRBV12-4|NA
CASSFETRSGQYF
TGTGCCAGCAGTTTTGAGACTCGTTCGGGGCAGTACTTC
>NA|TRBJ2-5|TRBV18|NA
CASSPLGEETQYF
TGTGCCAGCTCTCCTTTGGGCGAGGAGACCCAGTACTTC
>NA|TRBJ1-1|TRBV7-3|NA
CASSPTGTTKREAFF
TGTGCCAGCAGCCCCACGGGGACAACGAAACGGGAAGCTTTCTTT
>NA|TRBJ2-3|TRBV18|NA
CASSPVARGMLGTQYF
TGTGCCAGCTCACCGGTGGCACGGGGAATGCTCGGTACGCAGTATTTT
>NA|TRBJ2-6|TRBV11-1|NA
CASSHWEWKGANVLTF
TGTGCCAGCAGCCATTGGGAGTGGAAAGGGGCCAACGTCCTGACTTTC
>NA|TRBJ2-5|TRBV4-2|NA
CASSPSGVQETQYF
TGTGCCAGCAGCCCTTCAGGGGTCCAAGAGACCCAGTACTTC
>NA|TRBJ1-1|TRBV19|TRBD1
CASSVRQGHTEAFF
TGTGCCAGTAGTGTCCGACAGGGACACACTGAAGCTTTCTTT
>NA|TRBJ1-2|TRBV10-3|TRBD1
CAISESGQNYGYTF
TGTGCCATCAGTGAGTCGGGACAGAACTATGGCTACACCTTC
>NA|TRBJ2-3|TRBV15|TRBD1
CATRIGTGGTDTQYF
TGTGCCACCAGAATAGGGACAGGGGGCACAGATACGCAGTATTTT
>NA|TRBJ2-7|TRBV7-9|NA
CASSVPRVHLYEQYF
TGTGCCAGCAGCGTGCCGCGGGTACACCTCTACGAGCAGTACTTC
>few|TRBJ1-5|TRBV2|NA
CASSVRGDNQPQHF
TGTGCCAGTAGTGTGCGGGGGGACAATCAGCCCCAGCATTTT
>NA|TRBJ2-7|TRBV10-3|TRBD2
CAISETSGLYEQYF
TGTGCCATCAGTGAAACTAGCGGACTCTACGAGCAGTACTTC
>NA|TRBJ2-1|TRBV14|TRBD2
CASSQDVLAGGQSSYNEQFF
TGTGCCAGCAGCCAAGACGTCCTAGCGGGGGGCCAAAGCTCCTACAATGAGCAGTTCTTC
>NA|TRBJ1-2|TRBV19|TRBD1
CASSPDRGIDYGYTF
TGTGCCAGTAGTCCGGACAGGGGGATCGACTATGGCTACACCTTC
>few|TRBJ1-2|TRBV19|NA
CASSIDAETVNYGYTF
TGTGCCAGTAGTATAGATGCGGAGACAGTCAACTATGGCTACACCTTC
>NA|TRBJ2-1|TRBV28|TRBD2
CASSIKGPGGDEQFF
TGTGCCAGCAGCATAAAGGGGCCCGGGGGGGATGAGCAGTTCTTC
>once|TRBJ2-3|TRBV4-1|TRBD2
CASSPRLAGETDTQYF
TGCGCCAGCAGCCCCCGACTAGCGGGGGAGACAGATACGCAGTATTTT
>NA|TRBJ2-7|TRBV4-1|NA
CASSQEGRGSYEQYF
TGCGCCAGCAGCCAAGAGGGGCGGGGCTCCTACGAGCAGTACTTC
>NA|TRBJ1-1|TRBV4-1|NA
CASSQSGGRLRNTEAFF
TGCGCCAGCAGCCAGAGTGGAGGGCGACTCCGGAACACTGAAGCTTTCTTT
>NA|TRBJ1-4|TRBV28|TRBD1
CASSPTTGWVPRTNEKLFF
TGTGCCAGCAGTCCGACGACAGGGTGGGTCCCCCGAACTAATGAAAAACTGTTTTTT